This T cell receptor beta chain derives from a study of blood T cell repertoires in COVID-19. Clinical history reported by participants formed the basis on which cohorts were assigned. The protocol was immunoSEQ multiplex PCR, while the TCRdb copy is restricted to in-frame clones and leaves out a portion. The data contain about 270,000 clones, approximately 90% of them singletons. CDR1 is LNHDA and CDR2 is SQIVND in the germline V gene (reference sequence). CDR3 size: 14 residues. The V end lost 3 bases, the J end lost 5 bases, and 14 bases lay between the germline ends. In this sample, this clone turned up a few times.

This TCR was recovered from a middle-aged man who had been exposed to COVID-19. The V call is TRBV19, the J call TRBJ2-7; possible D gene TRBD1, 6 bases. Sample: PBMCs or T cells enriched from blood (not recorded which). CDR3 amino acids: CASSIRDPGDEQYF. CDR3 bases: TGTGCCAGTAGTATTAGGGACCCAGGGGACGAGCAGTACTTC.